This record covers a single TCR beta chain. Antigen: not known. This specimen comes from a study of T-cell memory formation after mild COVID-19. CDR1 and CDR2 (germline): SEHNR, FQNEAQ (reference sequence). V was clipped by 5 bases and J by 3 bases, with 14 bases between them. This CDR3 has 14 residues. TCRdb re-called the 5' RACE reads with MiXCR, one entry per CDR3 protein. The data contain about 400,000 distinct CDR3 sequences, roughly 24% of them singletons. Findings and limits, study-wide: CM and EM subsets held most contracting CD4+ clones; EMRA held CD8+ ones.

The clonotype was recovered from an adult woman who had mild COVID-19 (a few samples of this study predate the infection). Cell type and time point are not known. Source material: PBMCs or a T cell subset sorted from them (not recorded which). V usage is TRBV7-9 and J usage is TRBJ2-7; D unclear. The CDR3 here is CASSTIPSVYEQYF. CDR3 DNA: TGTGCCAGCAGCACCATCCCGAGCGTCTACGAGCAGTACTTC.